This T cell receptor (beta chain) was retrieved from a study of T-cell reconstitution after alpha-beta-depleted transplantation in children. General observations from the study: For some patients, TCRbeta diversity was high at day 60 because of recipient T cells and thymic progenitors that survived. The authors attributed T-cell counts and diversity one year after transplant mostly to newly produced T cells.

CDR3 length equals 16 residues. V lost 3 bases and J lost 4, with 19 bases in between. In its sample, this clonotype was seen many times. The antigen is unknown. Researchers prepared the TCRbeta library using unique molecular identifiers, the study reports. TCRdb itself ran the PCR reads through MiXCR, one entry per CDR3 protein. The sample holds 200,000 or so distinct CDR3 sequences, 5% to 7.5% seen once. The J gene is TRBJ2-7, the V gene TRBV12-3 or TRBV12-4; D possibly corresponds to TRBD1 (5 bases). This TCR derives from a girl in the first two years of life with combined immunodeficiency, due to receive a stem cell transplant. The specimen comprised PBMCs, sampled before TCRalphabeta/CD19-depleted stem cell transplant. The CDR3 spells CASSFIVGRARYEQYF. CDR3 sequence (DNA): TGTGCCAGCAGTTTTATCGTGGGCAGGGCCAGGTACGAGCAGTACTTC.